The sequence of this TCR beta chain was determined in a study of cytomegalovirus exposure and HLA in healthy donors. Findings and caveats of the study: Available immune exposure information was restricted to CMV serostatus only. A further, later analysis showed that HLA-associated TCR beta chains (compared with equally common others) were more clonally expanded.

Amplification used 60 Vbeta primers and 13 Jbeta primers. Original processing notes: Per a later analysis, the number of unique TCR beta chains was some 80 million, of which around 9.9 million were shared. Profiled with immunoSEQ multiplex PCR; TCRdb holds only in-frame clones, not every one. V and J calls and clone size come straight from that table; D and trimming were deduced from the DNA. Found here are around 300,000 clones, about 83% of them singletons; the top ten hold about 2%. V lost 4 bases to trimming and J lost 1 base; unmatched junction nucleotides: 10. Germline V gene lookup returns CDR1 SGHDT and CDR2 YYEEEE. The CDR3 totals 17 residues. Comments on this clone: What it recognizes is unknown.

The chain combines TRBV5-6 with TRBJ2-7; 11 nucleotides line up with TRBD1. The sample consisted of PBMCs. The sequence was collected from a woman between 35 and 50 years old in good health and CMV-seropositive. DNA for the CDR3: TGTGCCAGCAGCGACCTGGGGGGGACAGGGGGGTCCTACGAGCAGTACTTC. This gives the protein CASSDLGGTGGSYEQYF.